This TCR beta chain was identified in a study of T cell repertoires in cytomegalovirus infection. As for this clonotype: Its antigen is not identified.

This CDR3 has 17 residues. The V gene end was trimmed by 4 bases and the J gene end by 6 bases; junction bases not matched to a gene: 10. CDR1 is DFQATT, CDR2 SNEGSKA, per germline (reference sequence). MiXCR was run by TCRdb on the reads, yielding one entry per CDR3 protein. The data show roughly 350,000 distinct CDR3 sequences, with just under 35% seen just once and 13% held by the top ten. This specimen consisted of cultured PBMCs, obtained from culture after CMV antigen stimulation. The chain has TRBV20-1 and TRBJ2-1; 15 positions match TRBD2. The receptor comes from a human donor in good health (CMV status not recorded). Some clones in this sample may be carry-over from other donors' samples. In DNA form, the CDR3 reads TGCAGTGCTACCCCGGGACTAGCGGGGGGTGGGGGCAATGAGCAGTTCTTC. Its translation is CSATPGLAGGGGNEQFF.